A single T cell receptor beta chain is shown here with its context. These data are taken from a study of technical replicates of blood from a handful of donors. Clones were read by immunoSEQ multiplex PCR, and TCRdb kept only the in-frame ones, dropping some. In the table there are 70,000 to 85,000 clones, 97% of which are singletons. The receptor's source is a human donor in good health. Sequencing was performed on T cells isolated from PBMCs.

The CDR3 loop reads CAIRDRDRAYEQYF. CDR3 coding DNA: TGTGCCATCAGGGACCGGGACAGGGCCTACGAGCAGTACTTC. V and J are TRBV10-3 and TRBJ2-7, with 9 bases aligning to TRBD1. J was trimmed by 2 bases and V by 6 bases; bases with no gene match: 5. Germline-derived CDR1 and CDR2 are ENHRY and SYGVKD. The CDR3 loop spans 14 amino acids.